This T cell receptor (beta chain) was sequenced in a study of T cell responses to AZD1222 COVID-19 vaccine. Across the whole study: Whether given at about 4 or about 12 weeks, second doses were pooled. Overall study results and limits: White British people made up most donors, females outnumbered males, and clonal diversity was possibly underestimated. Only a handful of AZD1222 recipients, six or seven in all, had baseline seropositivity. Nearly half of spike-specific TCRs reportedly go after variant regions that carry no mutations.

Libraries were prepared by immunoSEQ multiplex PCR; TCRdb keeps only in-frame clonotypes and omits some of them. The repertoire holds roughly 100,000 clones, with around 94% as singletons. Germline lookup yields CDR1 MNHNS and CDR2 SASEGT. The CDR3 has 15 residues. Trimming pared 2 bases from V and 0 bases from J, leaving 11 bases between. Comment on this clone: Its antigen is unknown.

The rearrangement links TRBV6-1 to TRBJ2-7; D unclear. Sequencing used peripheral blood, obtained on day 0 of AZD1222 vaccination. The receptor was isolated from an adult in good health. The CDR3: CASSELETLSYEQYF. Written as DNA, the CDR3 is TGTGCCAGCAGTGAACTTGAGACACTCTCCTACGAGCAGTACTTC.